This T cell receptor beta chain was recovered during a study of blood T cell repertoires in COVID-19. Study information: The United States, Italy and Spain provided the acute and convalescent COVID-19 samples. Nucleic acid was either cDNA or gDNA, and it came from T cells, B-cell-depleted T cells, or PBMCs.

The CDR3 sequence is 16 residues long. V lost 1 base, J lost 8 bases, and 12 bases stayed unmatched. CDR1 and CDR2 (germline): LGHDT, YNNKEL (reference sequence). The protocol was immunoSEQ multiplex PCR, while the TCRdb copy is restricted to in-frame clones and leaves out a portion. The sample lists roughly 260,000 clones, roughly 82% occurring once. This clone was observed a few times. The sample taken for sequencing was peripheral blood. V and J are TRBV3-1 (or the pseudogene TRBV3-2) and TRBJ1-2; 8 nucleotides line up with TRBD1. This receptor was taken from a woman in her 70s with acute or convalescent COVID-19. CDR3 in amino acids: CASSQAAAQGAGGYTF. The CDR3 DNA sequence: TGTGCCAGCAGCCAAGCAGCAGCGCAGGGGGCCGGGGGCTACACCTTC.